The next 7 T cell receptor beta chains were all read from a single sample in a study of PD-L1 blockade in urothelial cancer. Only in-frame clones appear in the TCRdb table, and some are missing; sequencing was by immunoSEQ multiplex PCR. Here the sample spans around 130,000 clones, about 88% being singletons. Sample time point: pretreatment peripheral blood. Sequenced here: PBMCs, sampled around atezolizumab (anti-PD-L1) treatment. Receptors were obtained from a man aged 50 or older with urothelial cancer.

This clone was picked up a small number of times. The chain links TRBV4-1 to TRBJ1-2, with 9 bases fitting TRBD1. The germline gives CDR1 MGHRA, CDR2 YSYEKL. This CDR3 is 15 amino acids long. V shed 2 bases and J 3 bases; nucleotides not matched to a gene: 4. The CDR3 is CASSQKQGADYGYTF. The CDR3, as DNA: TGCGCCAGCAGCCAAAAACAGGGGGCTGACTATGGCTACACCTTC.

This rearrangement joins TRBV18 to TRBJ1-1; TRBD1 agrees at 8 bases. The germline gives CDR1 KGHSH, CDR2 LQKENI. The CDR3 is 15 residues long. The V segment lost 3 bases and the J segment 1 base; nucleotides outside the gene matches: 4. The CDR3: CASSPDRGSNTEAFF. The CDR3 bases are TGTGCCAGCTCACCCGACAGGGGCTCGAACACTGAAGCTTTCTTT. The entire variable domain, with the rest obtained from reference TRBV18 and TRBJ1-1, is as follows: NAGVMQNPRHLVRRRGQEARLRCSPMKGHSHVYWYRQLPEEGLKFMVYLQKENIIDESGMPKERFSAEFPKEGPSILRIQQVVRGDSAAYFCASSPDRGSNTEAFFGQGTRLTVV.

This rearrangement joins TRBV7-2 to TRBJ2-1, with 7 positions matching TRBD2. Germline assignment: CDR1 SGHTA and CDR2 FQGNSA. The CDR3 runs 15 residues. V lost 2 bases to trimming and J lost 6 bases; unmatched junction nucleotides: 7. The CDR3 DNA reads as TGTGCCAGCAGCTTAACTTTACTAGCGATCAATGAGCAGTTCTTC. It is translated as CASSLTLLAINEQFF.

In this sample, this clone turned up once. The CDR3 is CASSQDRFRPQHF. DNA of the CDR3: TGCGCCAGCAGCCAAGACAGGTTTCGGCCCCAGCATTTT. V is TRBV4-1 and J is TRBJ1-5; D uncertain. V lost 0 bases and J lost 9, with 9 bases in between. Germline CDR1 is MGHRA and CDR2 is YSYEKL. There are 13 residues in the CDR3.

The chain combines TRBV7-3 with TRBJ1-1; D call uncertain. The V and J ends lost 3 bases and 5 bases respectively, with 13 bases between them. The germline gives CDR1 SGHTA, CDR2 FQGTGA. The CDR3 sequence is 14 residues long. The CDR3 protein is CASSFSPSVTEAFF. As DNA, the CDR3 is TGTGCCAGCAGCTTTAGCCCCTCCGTTACTGAAGCTTTCTTT.

The sample holds one count of this clone. The chain links TRBV6-5 to TRBJ2-2; D may be TRBD1 (5 bases). V lost 2 bases, J lost 4 bases, and 11 bases lay in between. Per germline, CDR1 MNHEY and CDR2 SVGAGI. This CDR3 has 15 amino acids. The CDR3 region is CASSYERGPTGELFF. DNA of the CDR3: TGTGCCAGCAGTTACGAAAGGGGTCCCACCGGGGAGCTGTTTTTT.

V usage is TRBV19 and J usage is TRBJ2-6, with D unresolved. V shed 8 bases and J shed 0 bases, with 17 bases lying between them. The CDR3 has 17 residues. Germline lookup yields CDR1 LNHDA and CDR2 SQIVND (reference sequence). The CDR3 reads CASWAPRVSSGANVLTF. CDR3 in DNA: TGTGCCAGTTGGGCCCCTCGAGTAAGCTCTGGGGCCAACGTCCTGACTTTC. Together with reference TRBV19 and TRBJ2-6, the CDR3 gives the full variable domain: DGGITQSPKYLFRKEGQNVTLSCEQNLNHDAMYWYRQDPGQGLRLIYYSQIVNDFQKGDIAEGYSVSREKKESFPLTVTSAQKNPTAFYLCASWAPRVSSGANVLTFGAGSRLTVL.